This T cell receptor (beta chain) is from a study of shared clonotypes between healthy human individuals. In the original processing: With immunoSEQ giving junction-only sequences and no quality scores, filtering differed. Repertoires were generated with immunoSEQ multiplex PCR, while TCRdb's copy carries only in-frame clones and drops some. The V and J calls and clone size come from that table; D and trimming were worked out from the DNA. The data show 2 million to 3 million clones, with about 92% seen just once and around 0.14% held by the top ten. Looked up from germline, CDR1 is SGHRS and CDR2 is YFSETQ. The trim removed 4 bases at V and 5 bases at J, leaving 2 bases unmatched. This CDR3 has 14 amino acids.

The chain is built from TRBV5-1 and TRBJ2-3; 12 nucleotides line up with TRBD2. Specimen: naive CD4+ T cells sorted from blood. Subset described: CD45RA+ positively selected. The receptor comes from a man aged 18 to 30 in good health. The CDR3 DNA is TGCGCCAGCAGCCGGACTAGCGGGATAGATACGCAGTATTTT. Protein: CASSRTSGIDTQYF.